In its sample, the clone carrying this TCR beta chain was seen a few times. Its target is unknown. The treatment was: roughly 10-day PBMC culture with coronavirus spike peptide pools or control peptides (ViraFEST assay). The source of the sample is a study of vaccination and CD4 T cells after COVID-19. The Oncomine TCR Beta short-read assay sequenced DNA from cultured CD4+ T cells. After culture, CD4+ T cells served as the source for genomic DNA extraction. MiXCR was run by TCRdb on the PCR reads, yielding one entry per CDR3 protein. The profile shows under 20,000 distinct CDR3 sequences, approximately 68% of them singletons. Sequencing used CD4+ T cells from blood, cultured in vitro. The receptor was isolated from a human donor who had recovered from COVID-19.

The CDR3 is CASSFRQGNEAFF. The DNA of the CDR3 is TGTGCCAGCAGTTTCAGGCAGGGTAATGAAGCTTTCTTT. The chain employs TRBV27 and TRBJ1-1, with D perhaps TRBD1 (5 bases). Looked up from germline, CDR1 is MNHEY and CDR2 is SMNVEV (reference sequence). The CDR3 runs to 13 residues. V was trimmed by 3 bases and J by 7 bases, leaving 12 bases between them.